This passage covers 26 T cell receptor beta chains from one sample sequenced in a study of cytomegalovirus exposure and HLA in healthy donors (dated by TCRdb to between 2016 and 2019). Library creation used the immunoSEQ multiplex PCR assay. A mixture of 60 forward primers for TCR Vbeta segments and 13 reverse primers for TCR Jbeta segments was used in the multiplex PCR. This is the immuneACCESS table as TCRdb keeps it, with only in-frame sequences that have V and J called. A part of the clones is gone; compared with another copy, unresolved V genes explain less than half, and the rest is unexplained. The sample has 75,000 to 90,000 clones on record, about 85% of them singletons. The ten top clones hold around 7% of the sample. What was sequenced was PBMCs. The receptors derive from a man aged 40-49 years in good health and CMV-seropositive.

The V and J genes are TRBV7-9 and TRBJ2-3; TRBD2 is a possible D gene (6 bases). Germline CDR1 is SEHNR and CDR2 is FQNEAQ (reference sequence). Trimming took off 8 bases at V and 0 bases at J, with 12 bases between the two ends. The CDR3 loop spans 14 amino acids. The CDR3 is CASLRSGSTDTQYF. CDR3 DNA: TGTGCCAGCCTGAGGAGCGGGAGCACAGATACGCAGTATTTT.

The rearrangement uses TRBV28 and TRBJ2-1; D is perhaps TRBD2 (6 bases). V shed 6 bases and J shed 10 bases, with 13 bases lying between them. There are 12 residues in the CDR3. The germline CDR1 and CDR2 sequences are MDHEN and SYDVKM. CDR3 sequence: CASSPGSWEQFF. The CDR3 nucleotides read TGTGCCAGCAGCCCCGGGAGTTGGGAGCAGTTCTTC.

The chain recombines TRBV5-1 with TRBJ2-7; 8 bases fit TRBD1. The CDR3 length is 16 residues. Germline CDR1 and CDR2: SGHRS and YFSETQ. The V gene end was trimmed by 2 bases and the J gene end by 3 bases; junction bases not matched to a gene: 10. This chain's CDR3 is CASSFFRDRSFYEQYF. The CDR3 nucleotides are TGCGCCAGCAGCTTCTTCCGGGACAGGAGCTTCTACGAGCAGTACTTC.

The chain has TRBV5-8 and TRBJ2-5, with D possibly TRBD2 on 5 matching bases. V dropped 0 bases and J dropped 2 bases, with 5 bases sitting between them. The CDR3 is 13 amino acids. CDR1 and CDR2 from the germline V gene are SGHTS and YDEGEE. The CDR3 reads CASSLGGQETQYF. DNA for the CDR3: TGTGCCAGCAGCTTGGGAGGGCAAGAGACCCAGTACTTC.

This clone was counted a few times. This rearrangement joins TRBV5-6 to TRBJ2-1; 9 bases fit TRBD1. With 4 bases clipped from V and 4 bases from J, the junction kept 3 bases outside the gene matches. The germline CDR1 and CDR2 sequences are SGHDT and YYEEEE. CDR3 length equals 14 residues. CDR3 amino acids: CASSPGQGYNEQFF. The CDR3 DNA is TGTGCCAGCAGCCCTGGACAGGGGTACAATGAGCAGTTCTTC.

This chain connects TRBV5-1 to TRBJ2-5; no reliable D call. Germline CDR1 and CDR2: SGHRS and YFSETQ. V was trimmed by 0 bases and J by 3 bases, leaving 3 bases between them. This CDR3 has 12 residues. CDR3 coding DNA: TGCGCCAGCAGCTTGGCCAAAGAGACCCAGTACTTC. Its protein product is CASSLAKETQYF.

The chain uses TRBV15 and TRBJ1-5, with 8 bases that match TRBD1. The length of the CDR3 is 16 residues. Germline V gene sequence: CDR1 LNHNV, CDR2 YYDKDF (reference sequence). The V gene end was trimmed by 3 bases and the J gene end by 6 bases; junction bases not matched to a gene: 10. The CDR3 nucleotides are TGTGCCACCAGCAGTCCTGGACAGGGAGGGGTTCAGCCCCAGCATTTT. The encoded protein is CATSSPGQGGVQPQHF.

The chain uses TRBV6-6 and TRBJ1-1, with D possibly TRBD1 on 6 matching bases. Per the germline V gene, CDR1 is MNHNY and CDR2 is SVGAGI (reference sequence). V was pared by 8 bases and J by 5 bases, with 18 bases between. There are 14 residues in the CDR3. The CDR3 here is CASPGEGGSTEAFF. CDR3 sequence (DNA): TGTGCCAGCCCCGGTGAGGGGGGGTCGACTGAAGCTTTCTTT.

The chain links TRBV13 to TRBJ2-3; maybe TRBD2 (6 bases). The V end lost 0 bases, the J end lost 2 bases, and 15 bases lay between the germline ends. This CDR3 is 17 amino acids long. Germline assignment: CDR1 PRHDT and CDR2 FYEKMQ (reference sequence). CDR3 nucleotide sequence: TGTGCCAGCAGCTTAGGGTTGGCTAGCGAGCCCACAGATACGCAGTATTTT. It codes for CASSLGLASEPTDTQYF.

The chain employs TRBV5-1 and TRBJ2-3; 9 bases align to TRBD1. V lost 4 bases, J lost 5 bases, and 8 bases stayed unmatched. The CDR3 covers 15 residues. CDR1 SGHRS and CDR2 YFSETQ come from the germline V gene. The CDR3 DNA is TGCGCCAGCAGCGGACAGGGGATCGCTAGAGATACGCAGTATTTT. This sequence encodes CASSGQGIARDTQYF.

The V call is TRBV6-5, the J call TRBJ1-1, with D possibly being TRBD1 (5 bases). The CDR3 extends over 14 amino acids. Germline V gene sequence: CDR1 MNHEY, CDR2 SVGAGI. The V and J ends lost 5 bases and 3 bases respectively, with 13 bases between them. Here the CDR3 DNA reads TGTGCCAGCAGTGCTAGGACATATGACACTGAAGCTTTCTTT. This codes for CASSARTYDTEAFF.

The chain joins TRBV27 to TRBJ1-2; D may be TRBD1 (6 bases). CDR3 length: 15 amino acids. The ends were cut back, 3 bases at V and 7 bases at J, with 18 bases in the middle. Looked up from germline, CDR1 is MNHEY and CDR2 is SMNVEV (reference sequence). This CDR3 is CASSFLGASSSGYTF. Here the CDR3 DNA reads TGTGCCAGCAGTTTTCTGGGGGCGAGTAGCTCTGGCTACACCTTC.

In this sample, this clone turned up a few times. The chain combines TRBV15 with TRBJ2-1, with 10 bases lining up with TRBD2. Germline lookup yields CDR1 LNHNV and CDR2 YYDKDF (reference sequence). V lost 8 bases and J lost 10; bases outside the gene matches: 5. The CDR3 has 12 residues. In nucleotides, the CDR3 is TGTGCCACCGCAGCGGGAGGGGGAGAGCAGTTCTTC. This translates into CATAAGGGEQFF.

The rearrangement uses TRBV20-1 and TRBJ2-1; D uncertain. CDR1 and CDR2 (germline): DFQATT, SNEGSKA (reference sequence). Deletions cut 6 bases from V and 5 bases from J, with 5 bases between. The CDR3 loop spans 10 amino acids. The CDR3 DNA sequence: TGCAGTGCGTACAACAATGAGCAGTTCTTC. This gives the protein CSAYNNEQFF.

The chain employs TRBV9 and TRBJ1-2; 9 nucleotides agree with TRBD1. This CDR3 is 16 amino acids long. The ends lost 2 bases at V and 5 bases at J; junction bases unmatched: 10. Germline values: CDR1 SGDLS, CDR2 YYNGEE. CDR3 protein: CASSVALNRGQYGYTF. CDR3 bases: TGTGCCAGCAGCGTGGCTTTAAACAGGGGGCAATATGGCTACACCTTC.

The J gene is TRBJ2-1, the V gene TRBV19; possible D gene TRBD2, 5 bases. The CDR3 has 13 amino acids. The V end lost 8 bases, the J end lost 7 bases, and 15 bases lay between the germline ends. Germline CDR1 is LNHDA and CDR2 is SQIVND (reference sequence). The CDR3: CASGSGVRNEQFF. The CDR3 nucleotides are TGTGCCAGTGGGAGTGGGGTGCGTAATGAGCAGTTCTTC.

The rearrangement joins TRBV10-3 to TRBJ2-7; TRBD1 matches at 7 bases. The germline CDR1 and CDR2 sequences are ENHRY and SYGVKD. There are 13 residues in the CDR3. Trimming removed 2 bases from V and 4 bases from J; junction bases left unmatched: 2. The CDR3 bases are TGTGCCATCAGTGAGCCACAGGGGTACGAGCAGTACTTC. This encodes CAISEPQGYEQYF.

The chain carries TRBV9 and TRBJ1-4; 9 bases are shared with TRBD1. V was clipped by 3 bases and J by 3 bases; unmatched bases: 3. The CDR3 length is 15 residues. Germline V gene lookup returns CDR1 SGDLS and CDR2 YYNGEE. CDR3 protein: CASSERQGANEKLFF. The CDR3 bases are TGTGCCAGCAGCGAGCGACAGGGGGCTAATGAAAAACTGTTTTTT.

This clone is labeled medium-sized. The chain joins TRBV9 to TRBJ1-1; D unclear. Looked up from germline, CDR1 is SGDLS and CDR2 is YYNGEE. The V end lost 0 bases, the J end lost 2 bases, and 5 bases lay between the germline ends. The CDR3 covers 13 residues. CDR3 nucleotides: TGTGCCAGCAGCGTAGGTAGTAACACTGAAGCTTTCTTT. Residues: CASSVGSNTEAFF.

V usage is TRBV29-1 and J usage is TRBJ2-7; TRBD2 matches at 8 bases. The CDR3 consists of 15 residues. Germline V gene lookup returns CDR1 SQVTM and CDR2 ANQGSEA. The ends lost 3 bases at V and 3 bases at J; junction bases unmatched: 10. CDR3 nucleotide sequence: TGCAGCGTTGATAATTCCCGGGAGGGCCTCTACGAGCAGTACTTC. This codes for CSVDNSREGLYEQYF.

The chain uses TRBV4-2 and TRBJ1-1; D is unclear. This CDR3 is built from 15 residues. V was clipped by 0 bases and J by 3 bases, with 11 bases between them. Germline V CDR1 and CDR2: LGHNA, YNFKEQ. CDR3 loop: CASSQDWRDYTEAFF. The CDR3 nucleotides read TGTGCCAGCAGCCAAGATTGGAGGGATTACACTGAAGCTTTCTTT.

This clone was seen a handful of times. As DNA, the CDR3 is TGTGCCAGCAGCAAGTCGGGACAGGCGGTTTGGGGGACTGAAGCTTTCTTT. It yields the protein CASSKSGQAVWGTEAFF. The chain joins TRBV7-9 to TRBJ1-1, with TRBD1 identical over 8 bases. Trimming cost V 5 bases and J 5 bases; bases outside gene matches: 16. This CDR3 contains 17 residues. Germline V CDR1 and CDR2: SEHNR, FQNEAQ (reference sequence).

The gene calls are TRBV20-1 and TRBJ1-3; D ambiguous. The CDR3 extends over 11 amino acids. CDR1 and CDR2 from the germline V gene are DFQATT and SNEGSKA (reference sequence). Trimming cost V 3 bases and J 4 bases, with 4 bases left between them. CDR3 amino acids: CSASVGNTIYF. CDR3 coding DNA: TGCAGTGCTAGCGTCGGAAACACCATATATTTT.

The genes are TRBV2 and TRBJ1-1; TRBD1 agrees at 9 bases. V trimming: 5 bases; J trimming: 0 bases; junction bases outside the gene matches: 1. CDR3 length: 14 amino acids. Germline CDR1 is SNHLY and CDR2 is FYNNEI. The CDR3 spells CASSWDRVNTEAFF. The CDR3 coding sequence is TGTGCCAGCAGTTGGGACAGGGTGAACACTGAAGCTTTCTTT. Using reference TRBV2 and TRBJ1-1 for the parts outside the CDR3, the full variable domain is EPEVTQTPSHQVTQMGQEVILRCVPISNHLYFYWYRQILGQKVEFLVSFYNNEISEKSEIFDDQFSVERPDGSNFTLKIRSTKLEDSAMYFCASSWDRVNTEAFFGQGTRLTVV.

V is TRBV5-1 and J is TRBJ2-1; 9 bases map to TRBD1. CDR3 length: 15 residues. V trimming: 7 bases; J trimming: 8 bases; junction bases outside the gene matches: 13. Germline V lookup: CDR1 SGHRS, CDR2 YFSETQ. CDR3 loop: CASFHRDRVLDEQFF. The CDR3 DNA reads as TGCGCCAGCTTCCACCGGGACAGGGTTCTGGATGAGCAGTTCTTC.

This chain connects TRBV4-1 to TRBJ2-7; 8 bases match TRBD1. The CDR3 length is 15 residues. Germline values: CDR1 MGHRA, CDR2 YSYEKL. V gave up 1 base and J gave up 7 bases; unmatched junction bases: 9. Here the CDR3 reads CASSQGPGGAGEQYF. The CDR3 nucleotides are TGCGCCAGCAGCCAAGGCCCAGGGGGCGCGGGTGAGCAGTACTTC.